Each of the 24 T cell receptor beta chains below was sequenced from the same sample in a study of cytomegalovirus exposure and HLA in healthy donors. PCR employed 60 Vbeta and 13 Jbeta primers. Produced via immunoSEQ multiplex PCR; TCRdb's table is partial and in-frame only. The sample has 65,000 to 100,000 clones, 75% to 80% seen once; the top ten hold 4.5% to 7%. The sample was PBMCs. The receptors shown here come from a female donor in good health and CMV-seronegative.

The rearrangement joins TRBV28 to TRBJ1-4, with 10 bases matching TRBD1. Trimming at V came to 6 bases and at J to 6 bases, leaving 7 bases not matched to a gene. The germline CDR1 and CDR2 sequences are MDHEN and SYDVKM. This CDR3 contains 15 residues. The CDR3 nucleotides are TGTGCCAGCAGACATGTAGACAGGGGGCATGAAAAACTGTTTTTT. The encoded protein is CASRHVDRGHEKLFF. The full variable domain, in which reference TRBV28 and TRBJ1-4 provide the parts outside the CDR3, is DVKVTQSSRYLVKRTGEKVFLECVQDMDHENMFWYRQDPGLGLRLIYFSYDVKMKEKGDIPEGYSVSREKKERFSLILESASTNQTSMYLCASRHVDRGHEKLFFGSGTQLSVL.

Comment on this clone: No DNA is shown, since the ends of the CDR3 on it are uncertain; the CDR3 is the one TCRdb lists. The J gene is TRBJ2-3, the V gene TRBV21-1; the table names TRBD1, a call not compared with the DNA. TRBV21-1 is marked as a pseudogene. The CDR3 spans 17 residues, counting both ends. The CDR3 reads CASSKAVGQGAPDTQYF.

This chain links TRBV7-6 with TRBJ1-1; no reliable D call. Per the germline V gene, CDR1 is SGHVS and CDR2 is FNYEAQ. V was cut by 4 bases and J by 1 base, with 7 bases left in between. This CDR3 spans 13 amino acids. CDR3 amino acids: CASSSTGNTEAFF. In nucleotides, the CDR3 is TGTGCCAGCAGCTCAACCGGGAACACTGAAGCTTTCTTT.

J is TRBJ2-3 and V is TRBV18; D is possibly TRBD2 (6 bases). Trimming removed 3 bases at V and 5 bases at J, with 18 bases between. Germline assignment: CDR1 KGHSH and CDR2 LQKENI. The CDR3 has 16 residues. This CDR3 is CASSPEARLEGDTQYF. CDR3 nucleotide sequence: TGTGCCAGCTCACCCGAGGCCCGACTAGAGGGAGATACGCAGTATTTT.

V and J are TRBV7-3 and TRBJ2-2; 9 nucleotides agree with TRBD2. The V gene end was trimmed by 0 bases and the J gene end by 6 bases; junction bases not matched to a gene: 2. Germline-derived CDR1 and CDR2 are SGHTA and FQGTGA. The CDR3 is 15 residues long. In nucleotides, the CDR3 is TGTGCCAGCAGCTTAACGACTAGCGGTCCCGGGGAGCTGTTTTTT. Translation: CASSLTTSGPGELFF.

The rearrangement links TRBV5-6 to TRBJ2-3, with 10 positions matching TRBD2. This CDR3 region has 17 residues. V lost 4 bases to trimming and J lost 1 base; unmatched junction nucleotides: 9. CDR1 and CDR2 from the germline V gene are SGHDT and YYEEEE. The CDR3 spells CASSGWVLAGGTDTQYF. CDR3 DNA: TGTGCCAGCAGCGGATGGGTCCTAGCGGGGGGCACAGATACGCAGTATTTT.

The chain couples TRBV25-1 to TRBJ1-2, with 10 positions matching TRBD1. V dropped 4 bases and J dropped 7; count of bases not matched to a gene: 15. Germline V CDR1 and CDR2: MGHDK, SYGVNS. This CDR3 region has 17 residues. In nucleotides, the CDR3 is TGTGCCAGCAGTGCGAAATTCTCCGGGACAGGGGACGGTGGCTACACCTTC. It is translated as CASSAKFSGTGDGGYTF.

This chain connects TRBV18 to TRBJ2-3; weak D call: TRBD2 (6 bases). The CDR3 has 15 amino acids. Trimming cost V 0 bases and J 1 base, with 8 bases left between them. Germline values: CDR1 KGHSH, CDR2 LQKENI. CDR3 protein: CASSPPTGGTDTQYF. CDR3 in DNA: TGTGCCAGCTCACCACCGACGGGGGGCACAGATACGCAGTATTTT.

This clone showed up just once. CDR3 in amino acids: CASSAGTLTYEQYF. The DNA for the CDR3 is TGTGCCAGCAGCGCCGGGACTTTAACCTACGAGCAGTACTTC. The chain combines TRBV7-9 with TRBJ2-7; a weak D match, TRBD2 (6 bases). The CDR3 contains 14 residues. Trimming left V 5 bases short and J 2 bases short, with 13 bases between. Per the germline V gene, CDR1 is SEHNR and CDR2 is FQNEAQ (reference sequence).

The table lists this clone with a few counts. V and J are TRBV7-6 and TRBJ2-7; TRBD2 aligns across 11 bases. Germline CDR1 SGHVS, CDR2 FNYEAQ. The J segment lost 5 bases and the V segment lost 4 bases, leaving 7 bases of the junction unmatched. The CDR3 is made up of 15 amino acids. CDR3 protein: CASSSTSGRSHEQYF. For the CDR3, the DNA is TGTGCCAGCAGCTCAACTAGCGGGAGATCCCACGAGCAGTACTTC.

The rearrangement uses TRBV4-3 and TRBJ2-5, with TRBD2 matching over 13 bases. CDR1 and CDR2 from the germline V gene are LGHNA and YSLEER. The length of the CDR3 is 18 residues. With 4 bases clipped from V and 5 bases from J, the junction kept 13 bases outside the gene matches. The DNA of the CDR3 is TGCGCCAGCAGCCCAGGGACTAGCGGGGACTTAGCTTGGGAGACCCAGTACTTC. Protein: CASSPGTSGDLAWETQYF.

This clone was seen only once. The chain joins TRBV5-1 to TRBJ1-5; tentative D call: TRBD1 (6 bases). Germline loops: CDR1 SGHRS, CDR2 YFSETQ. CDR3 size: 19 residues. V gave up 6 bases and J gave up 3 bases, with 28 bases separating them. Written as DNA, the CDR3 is TGCGCCAGCATGTTCGAGTTAACAAAGGGGGTGTCCTACAATCAGCCCCAGCATTTT. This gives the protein CASMFELTKGVSYNQPQHF.

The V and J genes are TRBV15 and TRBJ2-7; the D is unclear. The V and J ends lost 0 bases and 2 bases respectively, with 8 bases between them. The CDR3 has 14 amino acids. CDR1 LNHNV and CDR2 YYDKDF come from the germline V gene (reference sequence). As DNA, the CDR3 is TGTGCCACCAGCAGAGATCGTCAGGCCTACGAGCAGTACTTC. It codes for CATSRDRQAYEQYF.

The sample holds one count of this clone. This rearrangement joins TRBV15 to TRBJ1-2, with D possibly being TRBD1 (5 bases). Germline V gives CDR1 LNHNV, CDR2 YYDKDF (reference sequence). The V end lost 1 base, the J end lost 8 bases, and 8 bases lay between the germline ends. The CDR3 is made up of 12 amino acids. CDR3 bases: TGTGCCACCAGCAGAGCGGGGGGAGGCTACACCTTC. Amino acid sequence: CATSRAGGGYTF. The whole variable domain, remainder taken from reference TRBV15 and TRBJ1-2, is DAMVIQNPRYQVTQFGKPVTLSCSQTLNHNVMYWYQQKSSQAPKLLFHYYDKDFNNEADTPDNFQSRRPNTSFCFLDIRSPGLGDTAMYLCATSRAGGGYTFGSGTRLTVV.

CDR3 in amino acids: CASRARQGDPYEQYF. CDR3 sequence (DNA): TGTGCCAGCAGGGCGCGACAGGGGGATCCCTACGAGCAGTACTTC. V is TRBV6-5 and J is TRBJ2-7; 9 bases map to TRBD1. The J segment lost 2 bases and the V segment lost 6 bases, leaving 8 bases of the junction unmatched. The CDR3 contains 15 residues. In germline, CDR1 is MNHEY, CDR2 SVGAGI.

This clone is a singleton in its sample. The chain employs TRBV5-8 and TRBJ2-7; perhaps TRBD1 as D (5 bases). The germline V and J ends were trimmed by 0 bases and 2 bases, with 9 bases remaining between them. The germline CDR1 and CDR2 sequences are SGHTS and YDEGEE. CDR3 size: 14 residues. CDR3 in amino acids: CASSLETGTYEQYF. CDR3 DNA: TGTGCCAGCAGCTTGGAAACAGGCACCTACGAGCAGTACTTC.

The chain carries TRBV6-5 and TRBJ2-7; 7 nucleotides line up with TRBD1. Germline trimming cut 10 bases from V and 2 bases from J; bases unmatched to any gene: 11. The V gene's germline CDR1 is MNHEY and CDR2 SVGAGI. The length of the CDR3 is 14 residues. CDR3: CATKARQGPYEQYF. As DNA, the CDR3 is TGTGCCACCAAAGCAAGACAGGGACCCTACGAGCAGTACTTC.

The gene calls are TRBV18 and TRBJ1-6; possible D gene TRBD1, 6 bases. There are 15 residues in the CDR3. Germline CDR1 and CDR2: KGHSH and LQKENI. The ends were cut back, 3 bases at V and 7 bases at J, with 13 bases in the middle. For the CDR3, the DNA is TGTGCCAGCTCACCCCAACAGGGCCCAAATTCACCCCTCCACTTT. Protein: CASSPQQGPNSPLHF.

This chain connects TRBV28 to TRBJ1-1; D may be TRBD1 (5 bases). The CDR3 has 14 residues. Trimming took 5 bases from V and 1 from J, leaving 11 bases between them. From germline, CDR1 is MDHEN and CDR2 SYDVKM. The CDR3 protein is CASSIIGQNTEAFF. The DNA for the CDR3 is TGTGCCAGCAGTATCATCGGACAGAACACTGAAGCTTTCTTT.

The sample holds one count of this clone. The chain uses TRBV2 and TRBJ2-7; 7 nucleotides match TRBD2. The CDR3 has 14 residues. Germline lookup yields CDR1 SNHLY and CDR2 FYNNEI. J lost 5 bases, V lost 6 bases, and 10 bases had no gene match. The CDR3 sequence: CASRTLAARDEQYF. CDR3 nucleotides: TGTGCCAGCAGGACCCTAGCGGCCAGGGACGAGCAGTACTTC.

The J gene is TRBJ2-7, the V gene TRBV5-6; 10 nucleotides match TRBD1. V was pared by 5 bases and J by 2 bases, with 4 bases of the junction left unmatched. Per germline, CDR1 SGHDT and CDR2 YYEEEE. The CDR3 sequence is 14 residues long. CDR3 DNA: TGTGCCAGCAGGTTTGACAGGGGGCCCTACGAGCAGTACTTC. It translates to CASRFDRGPYEQYF.

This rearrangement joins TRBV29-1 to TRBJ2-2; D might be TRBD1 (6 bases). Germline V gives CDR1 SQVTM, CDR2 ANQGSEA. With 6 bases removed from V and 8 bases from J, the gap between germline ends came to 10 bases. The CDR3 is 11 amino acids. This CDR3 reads CSVPGEGELFF. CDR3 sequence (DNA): TGCAGCGTCCCAGGGGAGGGGGAGCTGTTTTTT.

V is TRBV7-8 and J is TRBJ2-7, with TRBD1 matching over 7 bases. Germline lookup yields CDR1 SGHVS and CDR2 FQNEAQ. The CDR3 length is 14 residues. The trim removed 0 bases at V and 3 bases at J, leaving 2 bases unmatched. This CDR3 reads CASSLARQGYEQYF. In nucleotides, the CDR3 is TGTGCCAGCAGCTTAGCCCGACAGGGCTACGAGCAGTACTTC. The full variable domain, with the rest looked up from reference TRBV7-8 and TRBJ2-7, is GAGVSQSPRYKVAKRGQDVALRCDPISGHVSLFWYQQALGQGPEFLTYFQNEAQLDKSGLPSDRFFAERPEGSVSTLKIQRTQQEDSAVYLCASSLARQGYEQYFGPGTRLTVT.

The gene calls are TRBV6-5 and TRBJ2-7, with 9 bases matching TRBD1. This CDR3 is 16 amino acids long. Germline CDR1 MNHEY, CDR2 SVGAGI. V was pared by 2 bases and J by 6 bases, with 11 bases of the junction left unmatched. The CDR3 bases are TGTGCCAGCAGTTACGGGACAGGGATTACCCACGGCGAGCAGTACTTC. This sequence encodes CASSYGTGITHGEQYF.